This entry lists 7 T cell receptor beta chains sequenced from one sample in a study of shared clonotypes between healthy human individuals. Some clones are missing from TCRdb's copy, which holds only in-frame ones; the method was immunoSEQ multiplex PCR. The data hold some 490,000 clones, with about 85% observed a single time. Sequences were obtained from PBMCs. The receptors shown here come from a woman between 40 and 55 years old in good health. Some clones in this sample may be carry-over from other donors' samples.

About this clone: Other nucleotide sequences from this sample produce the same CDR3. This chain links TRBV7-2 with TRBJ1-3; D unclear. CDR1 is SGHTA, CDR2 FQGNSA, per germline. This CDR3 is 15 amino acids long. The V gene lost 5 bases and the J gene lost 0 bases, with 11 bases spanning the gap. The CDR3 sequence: CASSPLGNSGNTIYF. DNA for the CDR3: TGTGCCAGCAGCCCACTCGGGAACTCTGGAAACACCATATATTTT.

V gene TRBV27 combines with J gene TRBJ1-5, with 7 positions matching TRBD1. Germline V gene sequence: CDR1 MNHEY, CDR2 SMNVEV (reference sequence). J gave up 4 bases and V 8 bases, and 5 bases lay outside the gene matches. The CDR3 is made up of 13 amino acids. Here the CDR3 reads CASSTGVNQPQHF. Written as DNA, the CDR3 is TGTGCCAGCTCCACAGGGGTGAATCAGCCCCAGCATTTT.

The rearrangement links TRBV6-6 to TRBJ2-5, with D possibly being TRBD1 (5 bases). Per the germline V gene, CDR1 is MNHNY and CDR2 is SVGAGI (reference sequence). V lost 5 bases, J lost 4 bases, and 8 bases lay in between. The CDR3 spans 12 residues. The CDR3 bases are TGTGCCAGCAGTCAGGGTTTAGAGACCCAGTACTTC. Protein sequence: CASSQGLETQYF.

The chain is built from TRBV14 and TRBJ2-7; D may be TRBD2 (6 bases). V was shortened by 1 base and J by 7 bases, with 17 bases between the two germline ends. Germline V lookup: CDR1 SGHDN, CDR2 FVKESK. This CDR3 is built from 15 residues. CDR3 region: CASSQATGATGEQYF. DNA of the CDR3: TGTGCCAGCAGCCAAGCAACGGGAGCGACGGGGGAGCAGTACTTC.

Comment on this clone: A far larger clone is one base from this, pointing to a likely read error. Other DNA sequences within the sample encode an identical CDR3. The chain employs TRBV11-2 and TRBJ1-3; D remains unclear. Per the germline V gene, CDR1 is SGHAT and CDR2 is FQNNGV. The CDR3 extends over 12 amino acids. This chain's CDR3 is CASTRSGNTIYF. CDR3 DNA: TGTGCTAGCACCCGCTCTGGAAACACCATATATTTT.

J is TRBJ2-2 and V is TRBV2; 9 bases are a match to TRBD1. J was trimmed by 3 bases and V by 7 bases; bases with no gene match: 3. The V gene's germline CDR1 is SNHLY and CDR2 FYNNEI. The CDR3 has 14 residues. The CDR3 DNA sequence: TGTGCCAGCACCCGGGACAGGGACACCGGGGAGCTGTTTTTT. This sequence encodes CASTRDRDTGELFF.

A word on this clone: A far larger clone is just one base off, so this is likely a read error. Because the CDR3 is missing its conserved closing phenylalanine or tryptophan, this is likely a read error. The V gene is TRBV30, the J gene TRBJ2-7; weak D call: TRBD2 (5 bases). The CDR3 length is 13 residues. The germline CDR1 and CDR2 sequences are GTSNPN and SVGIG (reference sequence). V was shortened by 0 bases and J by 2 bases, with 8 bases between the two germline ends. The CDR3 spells CAWSVPEAYEQYL. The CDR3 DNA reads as TGTGCCTGGAGTGTCCCGGAGGCCTACGAGCAGTACTTA.